Below are 27 T cell receptor beta chains sequenced from a single sample in a study of T-cell memory formation after mild COVID-19. One entry per CDR3 protein, called by TCRdb with MiXCR from the 5' RACE reads. The sample holds around 300,000 distinct CDR3 sequences; about an eighth are singletons and the top ten take over 20%. Specimen: PBMCs or a T cell subset sorted from them (not recorded which). The receptor source for this set is a man younger than 35 who had mild COVID-19 (a few samples of this study predate the infection). Cell type and time point are not known.

This clonotype came up a few times. The J gene is TRBJ1-1, the V gene TRBV12-3 or TRBV12-4; D might be TRBD1 (5 bases). The ends were cut back, 6 bases at V and 1 base at J, with 18 bases in the middle. The CDR3 loop spans 16 amino acids. The CDR3 bases are TGTGCCAGCAGCCCCAAGGGGAGGGCAACGAACACTGAAGCTTTCTTT. Its translation: CASSPKGRATNTEAFF.

This clonotype was found a few times. J is TRBJ2-7 and V is TRBV4-1, with no clear D. Germline loops: CDR1 MGHRA, CDR2 YSYEKL. V lost 6 bases and J lost 4, with 19 bases in between. The CDR3 covers 15 residues. CDR3 protein: CASSRIQSIRYEQYF. CDR3 nucleotide sequence: TGCGCCAGCAGTCGCATTCAATCGATTCGTTACGAGCAGTACTTC.

This clonotype was seen ten or more times. This chain joins TRBV5-1 and TRBJ2-7; D remains ambiguous. The CDR3 runs 13 residues. V was trimmed by 2 bases and J by 0 bases, leaving 6 bases between them. The germline CDR1 and CDR2 sequences are SGHRS and YFSETQ. CDR3 DNA: TGCGCCAGCAGCTTTGACACCTCCTACGAGCAGTACTTC. Protein product: CASSFDTSYEQYF.

This clonotype occurred a few times. The CDR3 loop reads CASSQVPVGGGAWNEQFF. DNA for the CDR3: TGTGCCAGCAGCCAAGTCCCCGTTGGCGGGGGGGCGTGGAATGAGCAGTTCTTC. The chain employs TRBV3-1 and TRBJ2-1; 9 nucleotides match TRBD2. After removal of 1 base from V and 7 bases from J, the junction contained 14 bases not matched to a gene. Germline assignment: CDR1 LGHDT and CDR2 YNNKEL (reference sequence). The CDR3 is made up of 18 amino acids.

The rearrangement joins TRBV7-9 to TRBJ2-7; D assignment may be TRBD1 or TRBD2 (5 bases each). V lost 5 bases to trimming and J lost 3 bases, with 11 bases between them. The CDR3 totals 13 residues. In germline, CDR1 is SEHNR, CDR2 FQNEAQ (reference sequence). The CDR3 nucleotides read TGTGCCAGCAGCCCAAGGGACGGCTACGAGCAGTACGTC. It specifies CASSPRDGYEQYV.

This clonotype has at least ten counts. The chain is built from TRBV11-2 and TRBJ2-4; perhaps TRBD2 as D (7 bases). This CDR3 is 14 amino acids long. Germline loops: CDR1 SGHAT, CDR2 FQNNGV. Trimming pared 5 bases from V and 7 bases from J, leaving 15 bases between. CDR3 bases: TGTGCCAGCAGCCAAGCCGGGGGGCCGAACATTCAGTACTTC. Protein: CASSQAGGPNIQYF.

This clonotype was counted only a few times. The chain couples TRBV6-2 or TRBV6-3 to TRBJ1-1; D is uncertain. The CDR3 consists of 14 residues. The V end lost 3 bases, the J end lost 0 bases, and 8 bases lay between the germline ends. The germline V gene has CDR1 MNHEY and CDR2 SVGEGT. The CDR3 protein is CASSYISMNTEAFF. CDR3 sequence (DNA): TGTGCCAGCAGTTATATTTCTATGAACACTGAAGCTTTCTTT.

V and J are TRBV6-1 and TRBJ1-1; D is undetermined. CDR1 and CDR2 from the germline V gene are MNHNS and SASEGT. V lost 8 bases and J lost 0, with 10 bases in between. The CDR3 is 13 amino acids. CDR3 sequence: CASVLVMNTEAFF. CDR3 sequence (DNA): TGTGCCAGCGTTTTGGTGATGAACACTGAAGCTTTCTTT.

The gene calls are TRBV29-1 and TRBJ1-2; 8 bases match TRBD1. V shed 5 bases, J shed 6 bases, and the junction held 11 bases outside the gene matches. There are 14 residues in the CDR3. CDR1 and CDR2 from the germline V gene are SQVTM and ANQGSEA. CDR3 sequence (DNA): TGCAGCGTTTCGGGACAGGCCAGAATTGATGGCTACACCTTC. Protein sequence: CSVSGQARIDGYTF.

This clonotype turned up a few times. The rearrangement uses TRBV18 and TRBJ2-7; tentatively, D is TRBD1 (6 bases). Trimming removed 0 bases from V and 1 base from J, with 19 bases in between. This CDR3 has 18 residues. The V gene's germline CDR1 is KGHSH and CDR2 LQKENI. Here the CDR3 DNA reads TGTGCCAGCTCACCACCTCCGTTTGGGGACAAAACTTCCTACGAGCAGTACTTC. The encoded protein is CASSPPPFGDKTSYEQYF.

This clonotype has a handful of counts. The rearrangement joins TRBV7-2 to TRBJ2-7; 9 bases are shared with TRBD1. V was clipped by 5 bases and J by 3 bases; unmatched bases: 14. The CDR3 has 17 amino acids. The germline gives CDR1 SGHTA, CDR2 FQGNSA. In DNA form, the CDR3 reads TGTGCCAGCAGCCCCGGGACAGGGCGCTTGGGCCTCTACGAGCAGTACTTC. Translating it yields CASSPGTGRLGLYEQYF.

This clonotype occurred a few times. V usage is TRBV7-3 and J usage is TRBJ2-4; tentative D call: TRBD2 (6 bases). Germline CDR1 reads SGHTA; CDR2 reads FQGTGA. This CDR3 is built from 15 residues. The ends were cut back, 5 bases at V and 8 bases at J, with 19 bases in the middle. The CDR3 reads CASSAGEASVDIQYF. CDR3 DNA: TGTGCCAGCAGCGCCGGGGAGGCCTCGGTGGACATTCAGTACTTC.

This clonotype has ten or more counts. The chain carries TRBV28 and TRBJ2-7; 8 bases are a match to TRBD1. Germline CDR1 is MDHEN and CDR2 is SYDVKM. V trimming: 7 bases; J trimming: 7 bases; junction bases outside the gene matches: 12. The CDR3 totals 14 residues. CDR3 coding DNA: TGTGCCAGCAATTCAGGACAGGGTGCTTATGAGCAGTACGTC. This gives the protein CASNSGQGAYEQYV.

This clonotype has more than one count but fewer than ten. V gene TRBV4-1 combines with J gene TRBJ1-2, with 7 bases matching TRBD1. The CDR3 has 14 residues. The germline CDR1 and CDR2 sequences are MGHRA and YSYEKL. After removal of 1 base from V and 6 bases from J, the junction contained 5 bases not matched to a gene. In nucleotides, the CDR3 is TGCGCCAGCAGCCAAGGTGACAGGGTGAATGGCTACACCTTC. It is translated as CASSQGDRVNGYTF.

This clonotype was detected a few times. The V and J genes are TRBV2 and TRBJ2-3; TRBD2 agrees at 7 bases. Germline trimming cut 8 bases from V and 12 bases from J; bases unmatched to any gene: 20. The CDR3 length is 15 residues. From germline, CDR1 is SNHLY and CDR2 FYNNEI. This chain's CDR3 is CASGSAGVPGGSQYF. The CDR3 DNA is TGTGCCAGCGGGTCGGCGGGGGTTCCCGGTGGGTCACAGTATTTT.

For the CDR3, the DNA is TGTGCCAGCAGTGAACTGGAGAGGGCCGGGGAGCTGTTTTTT. It yields the protein CASSELERAGELFF. This rearrangement joins TRBV2 to TRBJ2-2; D might be TRBD2 (5 bases). The germline V gene has CDR1 SNHLY and CDR2 FYNNEI. CDR3 size: 14 residues. The germline V and J ends were trimmed by 2 bases and 6 bases, with 10 bases remaining between them.

This clonotype has at least ten counts. The gene calls are TRBV5-1 and TRBJ2-2; D is unresolved. The V gene's germline CDR1 is SGHRS and CDR2 YFSETQ. The CDR3 is made up of 14 amino acids. Deletions cut 4 bases from V and 1 base from J, with 8 bases between. The CDR3, as DNA: TGCGCCAGCAGCCTTCGAATGAACACCGGGGAGCTGTTTTTT. Translation gives CASSLRMNTGELFF. Variable domain in full (rest from reference TRBV5-1 and TRBJ2-2): KAGVTQTPRYLIKTRGQQVTLSCSPISGHRSVSWYQQTPGQGLQFLFEYFSETQRNKGNFPGRFSGRQFSNSRSEMNVSTLELGDSALYLCASSLRMNTGELFFGEGSRLTVL.

This clonotype was counted only a few times. The CDR3 DNA reads as TGCGCCAGCAGCTTCGGCAGGGAGGGATATGGCTACACCTTC. Residues: CASSFGREGYGYTF. The genes are TRBV5-1 and TRBJ1-2, with D possibly being TRBD1 (5 bases). CDR1 and CDR2 from the germline V gene are SGHRS and YFSETQ. Trimming took off 2 bases at V and 5 bases at J, with 13 bases between the two ends. The CDR3 is 14 amino acids.

The gene calls are TRBV24-1 and TRBJ2-1; TRBD2 is a possible D gene (6 bases). The CDR3 loop spans 11 amino acids. V lost 9 bases, J lost 10 bases, and 12 bases lay in between. Germline assignment: CDR1 KGHDR and CDR2 SFDVKD. CDR3 in amino acids: CATGGLTEQFF. Written as DNA, the CDR3 is TGTGCCACCGGTGGACTAACAGAGCAGTTCTTC.

The V call is TRBV5-1, the J call TRBJ2-7; D gene unclear. CDR1 is SGHRS, CDR2 YFSETQ, per germline. CDR3 size: 13 residues. With 2 bases removed from V and 6 bases from J, the gap between germline ends came to 12 bases. The CDR3 nucleotides are TGCGCCAGCAGCTTAGGACCCACTACCGAGCAGTACTTC. This codes for CASSLGPTTEQYF.

The rearrangement joins TRBV7-7 to TRBJ2-2; 9 nucleotides line up with TRBD2. CDR1 SSHAT and CDR2 FNYEAQ come from the germline V gene (reference sequence). V was pared by 0 bases and J by 8 bases, with 4 bases of the junction left unmatched. The CDR3 spans 15 residues. The CDR3 here is CASSLAAGGRGELFF. The CDR3 coding sequence is TGTGCCAGCAGCTTAGCGGCGGGGGGGCGAGGGGAGCTGTTTTTT.

This clonotype has at least ten counts. The CDR3 DNA reads as TGTGCCAGCAGCTTAGCGCGGGCTAGCGCTGGGCAAGAGACCCAGTACTTC. Amino acid sequence: CASSLARASAGQETQYF. The chain is built from TRBV7-2 and TRBJ2-5; a weak D match, TRBD2 (6 bases). There are 17 residues in the CDR3. Trimming left V 0 bases short and J 2 bases short, with 16 bases between. CDR1 SGHTA and CDR2 FQGNSA come from the germline V gene.

The sample holds a few counts of this clonotype. CDR3 nucleotide sequence: TGTGCCACCAGTGACGACAAAGAGACCCAGTACTTC. Protein: CATSDDKETQYF. The V gene is TRBV24-1, the J gene TRBJ2-5; the D is unclear. The ends were cut back, 4 bases at V and 3 bases at J, with 5 bases in the middle. The CDR3 runs to 12 residues. Germline V gene sequence: CDR1 KGHDR, CDR2 SFDVKD.

The V call is TRBV7-2, the J call TRBJ1-5; 7 positions match TRBD1. Germline V gene data show CDR1 as SGHTA and CDR2 as FQGNSA. The CDR3 loop spans 14 amino acids. Trimming took 5 bases from V and 10 from J; bases not matched to a gene: 11. DNA for the CDR3: TGTGCCAGCAGCCGCCAAGGGGGCTTTTTTCCCCAGCATTTT. It translates to CASSRQGGFFPQHF. Full variable domain (rest looked up from reference TRBV7-2 and TRBJ1-5): GAGVSQSPSNKVTEKGKDVELRCDPISGHTALYWYRQSLGQGLEFLIYFQGNSAPDKSGLPSDRFSAERTGGSVSTLTIQRTQQEDSAVYLCASSRQGGFFPQHFGDGTRLSIL.

This clonotype showed up just a few times. The chain is built from TRBV10-3 and TRBJ2-5; D may be TRBD1 or TRBD2 (5 bases each). V dropped 3 bases and J dropped 3 bases, with 8 bases sitting between them. The CDR3 is made up of 13 amino acids. Germline CDR1 reads ENHRY; CDR2 reads SYGVKD. As DNA, the CDR3 is TGTGCCATCAGTGAAGAGGGGAAAGAGACCCAGTACTTC. It encodes CAISEEGKETQYF.

V and J are TRBV6-1 and TRBJ2-5; the D is unclear. CDR1 is MNHNS and CDR2 is SASEGT in the germline V gene. The CDR3 has 15 residues. V was trimmed by 7 bases and J by 1 base, leaving 16 bases between them. The chain's CDR3 is CASTTPRPLQETQYF. In DNA form, the CDR3 reads TGTGCCAGCACCACACCCCGGCCTCTCCAAGAGACCCAGTACTTC.

The V and J genes are TRBV5-1 and TRBJ1-1, with D possibly matching TRBD1 (5 bases). The length of the CDR3 is 17 residues. CDR1 is SGHRS, CDR2 YFSETQ, per germline. V lost 0 bases to trimming and J lost 0 bases, with 15 bases between them. CDR3 in amino acids: CASSLAPGFNMNTEAFF. The DNA of the CDR3 is TGCGCCAGCAGCTTGGCTCCAGGGTTCAACATGAACACTGAAGCTTTCTTT.